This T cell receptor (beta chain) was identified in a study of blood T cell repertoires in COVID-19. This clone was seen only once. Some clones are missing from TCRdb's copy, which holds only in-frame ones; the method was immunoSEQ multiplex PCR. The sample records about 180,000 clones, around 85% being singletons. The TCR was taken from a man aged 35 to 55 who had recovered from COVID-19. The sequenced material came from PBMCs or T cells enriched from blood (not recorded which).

The CDR3: CASSHNGQGKIGTQYF. DNA for the CDR3: TGTGCCAGCAGCCACAACGGACAGGGCAAAATTGGGACCCAGTACTTC. This chain joins TRBV3-1 (or the pseudogene TRBV3-2) and TRBJ2-5; TRBD1 aligns across 8 bases. V was pared by 3 bases and J by 7 bases, with 13 bases of the junction left unmatched. Germline CDR1 is LGHDT and CDR2 is YNNKEL (reference sequence). There are 16 residues in the CDR3.